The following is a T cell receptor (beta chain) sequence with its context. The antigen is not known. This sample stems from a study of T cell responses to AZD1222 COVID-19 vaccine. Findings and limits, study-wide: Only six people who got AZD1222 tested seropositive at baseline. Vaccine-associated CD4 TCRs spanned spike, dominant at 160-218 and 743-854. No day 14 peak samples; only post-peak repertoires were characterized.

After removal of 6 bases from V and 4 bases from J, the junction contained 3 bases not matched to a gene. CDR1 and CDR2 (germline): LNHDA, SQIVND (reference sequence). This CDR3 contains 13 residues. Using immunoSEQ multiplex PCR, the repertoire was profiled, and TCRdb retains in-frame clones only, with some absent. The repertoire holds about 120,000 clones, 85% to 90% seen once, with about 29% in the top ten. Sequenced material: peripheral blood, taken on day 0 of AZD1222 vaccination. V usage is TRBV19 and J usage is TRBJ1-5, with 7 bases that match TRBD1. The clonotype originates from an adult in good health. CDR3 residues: CASSDRVNQPQHF. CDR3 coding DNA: TGTGCCAGTAGCGACAGGGTGAATCAGCCCCAGCATTTT.